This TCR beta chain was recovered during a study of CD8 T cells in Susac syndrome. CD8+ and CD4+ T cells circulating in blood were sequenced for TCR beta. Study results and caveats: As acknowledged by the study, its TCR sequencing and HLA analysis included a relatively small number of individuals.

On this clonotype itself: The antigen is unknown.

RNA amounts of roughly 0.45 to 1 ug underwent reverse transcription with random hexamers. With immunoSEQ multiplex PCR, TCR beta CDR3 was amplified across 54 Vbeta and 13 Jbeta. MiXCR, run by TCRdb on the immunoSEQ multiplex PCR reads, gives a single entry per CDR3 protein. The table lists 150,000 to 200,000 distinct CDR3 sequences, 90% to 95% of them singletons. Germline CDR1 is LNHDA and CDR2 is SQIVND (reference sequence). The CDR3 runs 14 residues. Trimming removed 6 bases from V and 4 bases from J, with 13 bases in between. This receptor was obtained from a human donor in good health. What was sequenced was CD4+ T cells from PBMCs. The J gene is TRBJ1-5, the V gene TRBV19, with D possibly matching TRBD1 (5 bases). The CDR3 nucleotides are TGTGCCAGTAGCCCTGACGGGGGAAATCAGCCCCAGCATTTT. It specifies CASSPDGGNQPQHF.